These 4 T cell receptor beta chains came from one sample sequenced in a study of blood T cells in healthy people across ages. Sample-barcoded 5' priming and a J-beta primer mix drove a second PCR of 7 to 11 cycles. TCRdb analysed the 5' RACE reads with MiXCR anew, one entry per CDR3 protein. The table shows fewer than 2 million distinct CDR3 sequences, with about two fifths occurring only once. The sample comprised blood. Receptor source: a human donor in good health.

The V call is TRBV7-4, the J call TRBJ1-5; D uncertain. V was cut by 7 bases and J by 5 bases, with 15 bases left in between. In germline, CDR1 is SGHVT, CDR2 SQSDAQ. The CDR3 is made up of 14 amino acids. This chain's CDR3 is CASNRRGRYQPQHF. CDR3 DNA sequence: TGTGCCAGCAACCGCCGGGGTAGATATCAGCCCCAGCATTTT.

The V and J genes are TRBV6-2 or TRBV6-3 and TRBJ2-5; 9 bases line up with TRBD2. CDR3 size: 19 residues. Looked up from germline, CDR1 is MNHEY and CDR2 is SVGEGT. The junction had 18 bases not matched to a gene; V was cut back by 7 bases and J by 0 bases. CDR3 sequence reads: CASTKKRLAGTYDQETQYF. In nucleotides, the CDR3 is TGTGCCAGCACCAAAAAGAGGCTAGCGGGGACGTACGACCAAGAGACCCAGTACTTC.

In its sample, this clonotype was seen a few times. V gene TRBV29-1 combines with J gene TRBJ2-5, with 10 bases identical to TRBD2. Unmatched junction bases numbered 9, after V lost 6 bases and J lost 2 bases. This CDR3 spans 15 amino acids. The V gene's germline CDR1 is SQVTM and CDR2 ANQGSEA. CDR3 nucleotides: TGCAGCGTATCCCAACTACTAGCGGGGCAAGAGACCCAGTACTTC. Translation gives CSVSQLLAGQETQYF.

This clonotype has only a few counts. J is TRBJ2-3 and V is TRBV7-2; D gene unclear. Germline CDR1 reads SGHTA; CDR2 reads FQGNSA. V shed 1 base and J shed 4 bases, with 24 bases lying between them. This CDR3 contains 19 residues. The CDR3 sequence: CASSLDSRPEFPYPDTQYF. The CDR3 DNA sequence: TGTGCCAGCAGCTTAGATTCGCGGCCCGAATTTCCCTACCCAGATACGCAGTATTTT.